Presented here are 3 T cell receptor beta chains from one specimen sequenced in a study of T cells after posttransplantation cyclophosphamide. The method was immunoSEQ multiplex PCR; TCRdb's version includes in-frame clones alone and lacks a portion of them. The sample lists 50,000 to 60,000 clones, roughly 94% occurring once. The sequencing input was PBMCs. Receptors were obtained from a young woman in good health and a related stem cell transplant donor.

This sequence joins TRBV5-1 and TRBJ2-2, with TRBD1 matching 10 bases. Trimming took 3 bases from V and 5 from J; bases not matched to a gene: 7. The CDR3 is 16 residues long. Germline V gene data show CDR1 as SGHRS and CDR2 as YFSETQ. CDR3 region: CASSWAGTGDTGELFF. CDR3 nucleotides: TGCGCCAGCAGCTGGGCCGGGACAGGGGATACCGGGGAGCTGTTTTTT.

The V gene is TRBV19, the J gene TRBJ2-2, with 10 nucleotides matching TRBD2. The CDR3 extends over 15 amino acids. The V gene end was trimmed by 3 bases and the J gene end by 6 bases; junction bases not matched to a gene: 4. CDR1 and CDR2 from the germline V gene are LNHDA and SQIVND (reference sequence). The CDR3 nucleotides read TGTGCCAGTAGTATGATAGCGGGGGGATCCGGGGAGCTGTTTTTT. The encoded protein is CASSMIAGGSGELFF.

The gene calls are TRBV9 and TRBJ2-3, with 9 bases matching TRBD1. V shed 4 bases and J 3 bases; nucleotides not matched to a gene: 9. Germline V gene sequence: CDR1 SGDLS, CDR2 YYNGEE. CDR3 size: 16 residues. The CDR3 DNA is TGTGCCAGCAGCCCCCCGACAGGACAGGGGACAGATACGCAGTATTTT. Translation: CASSPPTGQGTDTQYF.